These 20 T cell receptor beta chains share one sample of origin, sequenced in a study of blood T cell repertoires in COVID-19. Sequencing was performed with immunoSEQ multiplex PCR; in TCRdb, only in-frame clones are kept and a portion is missing. The profile shows 30,000 to 40,000 clones, 75% of them singletons. Source material: peripheral blood. Receptors originate from an elderly man with active or convalescent COVID-19.

The rearrangement uses TRBV24-1 and TRBJ2-6; D is possibly TRBD1 (6 bases). The V and J ends lost 10 bases and 1 base respectively, with 13 bases between them. This CDR3 comprises 15 residues. Looked up from germline, CDR1 is KGHDR and CDR2 is SFDVKD. CDR3 DNA sequence: TGTGCCACGGGGGCCGCAGGGTCTGGGGCCAACGTCCTGACTTTC. Translating gives CATGAAGSGANVLTF.

The chain combines TRBV12-3 or TRBV12-4 with TRBJ2-3; the D gene is possibly TRBD1 (6 bases). There are 13 residues in the CDR3. V was pared by 6 bases and J by 4 bases, with 11 bases between. The DNA of the CDR3 is TGTGCCAGCAGGCCGACAGGACCAGATACGCAGTATTTT. Amino acids: CASRPTGPDTQYF.

DNA for the CDR3: TGTGCCAGCAGCTTCGGGGGGGGGACCGACGAGCAGTACTTC. As protein: CASSFGGGTDEQYF. The V gene is TRBV7-9, the J gene TRBJ2-7; 8 bases agree with TRBD2. The CDR3 loop spans 14 amino acids. The junction had 6 bases not matched to a gene; V was cut back by 3 bases and J by 5 bases. Germline CDR1 SEHNR, CDR2 FQNEAQ (reference sequence).

This chain connects TRBV28 to TRBJ2-1; 9 bases are shared with TRBD2. Trimming cost V 4 bases and J 5 bases; bases outside gene matches: 6. Germline lookup yields CDR1 MDHEN and CDR2 SYDVKM. The CDR3 is 15 amino acids. CDR3 nucleotides: TGTGCCAGCAGTTGGTCTAGCGGGACCAACAATGAGCAGTTCTTC. Amino acids: CASSWSSGTNNEQFF.

The chain has TRBV5-1 and TRBJ1-1, with D unresolved. Germline V lookup: CDR1 SGHRS, CDR2 YFSETQ. V was clipped by 0 bases and J by 8 bases, with 11 bases between them. The CDR3 is made up of 13 amino acids. This CDR3 is CASSLEGGLEAFF. For the CDR3, the DNA is TGCGCCAGCAGCTTGGAGGGAGGGCTAGAAGCTTTCTTT.

The chain couples TRBV19 to TRBJ1-1; possible D gene TRBD1, 5 bases. Trimming cost V 5 bases and J 5 bases, with 21 bases left between them. Germline V gene lookup returns CDR1 LNHDA and CDR2 SQIVND (reference sequence). The CDR3 consists of 16 residues. The CDR3 loop reads CASSARTQGDFTEAFF. The CDR3 DNA is TGTGCCAGTAGTGCCAGAACGCAGGGTGATTTTACTGAAGCTTTCTTT.

This clone is judged medium-sized. The V and J genes are TRBV19 and TRBJ2-7; 7 bases map to TRBD1. V shed 4 bases and J 5 bases; nucleotides not matched to a gene: 8. Germline CDR1 reads LNHDA; CDR2 reads SQIVND (reference sequence). The CDR3 spans 14 residues. For the CDR3, the DNA is TGTGCCAGTAGTACGAGGACAGGTTGGGACGAGCAGTACTTC. This encodes CASSTRTGWDEQYF. The variable domain in full, completed from reference TRBV19 and TRBJ2-7, reads DGGITQSPKYLFRKEGQNVTLSCEQNLNHDAMYWYRQDPGQGLRLIYYSQIVNDFQKGDIAEGYSVSREKKESFPLTVTSAQKNPTAFYLCASSTRTGWDEQYFGPGTRLTVT.

This rearrangement joins TRBV28 to TRBJ1-5; possible D gene TRBD1, 5 bases. Germline V CDR1 and CDR2: MDHEN, SYDVKM. The CDR3 consists of 14 residues. Trimming removed 2 bases at V and 4 bases at J, with 9 bases between. The CDR3 DNA is TGTGCCAGCAGTTTAGGGGGGTTGAATCAGCCCCAGCATTTT. Amino acid sequence: CASSLGGLNQPQHF.

The J gene is TRBJ1-5, the V gene TRBV6-1, with TRBD1 identical over 9 bases. The CDR3 has 15 residues. Germline CDR1 and CDR2: MNHNS and SASEGT. Losses at the gene ends were 2 bases for V and 6 bases for J; bases not matched to a gene: 5. The CDR3 sequence: CASSEFTGGRQPQHF. The CDR3 DNA is TGTGCCAGCAGTGAATTTACAGGGGGCCGTCAGCCCCAGCATTTT.

The DNA for the CDR3 is TGTGCCAGCAGGATAGGACAGGGAGAAGCTTTCTTT. Translated, it gives CASRIGQGEAFF. The chain carries TRBV28 and TRBJ1-1; the match to TRBD1 covers 8 bases. The CDR3 totals 12 residues. V trimming: 6 bases; J trimming: 8 bases; junction bases outside the gene matches: 5. CDR1 is MDHEN, CDR2 SYDVKM, per germline. The whole variable domain, filled in from reference TRBV28 and TRBJ1-1, reads DVKVTQSSRYLVKRTGEKVFLECVQDMDHENMFWYRQDPGLGLRLIYFSYDVKMKEKGDIPEGYSVSREKKERFSLILESASTNQTSMYLCASRIGQGEAFFGQGTRLTVV.

V and J are TRBV7-2 and TRBJ1-4; 9 nucleotides line up with TRBD1. V lost 4 bases and J lost 7; bases outside the gene matches: 4. Germline CDR1 and CDR2: SGHTA and FQGNSA. This CDR3 has 14 residues. The CDR3 region has the DNA TGTGCCAGCAGCTGGACAGGGGACGGTGAAAAACTGTTTTTT. Translation gives CASSWTGDGEKLFF.

This clone turned up a few times. The chain joins TRBV28 to TRBJ2-2; perhaps TRBD2 as D (6 bases). This CDR3 region has 17 residues. The germline V gene encodes CDR1 MDHEN and CDR2 SYDVKM. V lost 5 bases to trimming and J lost 6 bases, with 22 bases between them. The CDR3 bases are TGTGCCAGCAGTACCCTCCGGGACTTCTCGACGGCCGGGGAGCTGTTTTTT. The encoded protein is CASSTLRDFSTAGELFF.

This clone occurred once. The chain is built from TRBV28 and TRBJ2-2; D unclear. CDR1 and CDR2 (germline): MDHEN, SYDVKM. Trimming took 6 bases from V and 4 from J, leaving 6 bases between them. CDR3 length equals 12 residues. As DNA, the CDR3 is TGTGCCAGCAGCCAGTTCACCGGGGAGCTGTTTTTT. Encoded protein: CASSQFTGELFF.

The chain has TRBV4-1 and TRBJ2-1, with 8 bases fitting TRBD1. Germline V gives CDR1 MGHRA, CDR2 YSYEKL. J gave up 0 bases and V 0 bases, and 10 bases lay outside the gene matches. CDR3 length: 19 residues. In DNA form, the CDR3 reads TGCGCCAGCAGCCAAGATGGTCACCGGACAGGGAGCTCCTACAATGAGCAGTTCTTC. As protein: CASSQDGHRTGSSYNEQFF.

The chain combines TRBV28 with TRBJ2-7, with D possibly being TRBD2 (5 bases). The CDR3 is made up of 15 amino acids. Germline CDR1 reads MDHEN; CDR2 reads SYDVKM. Trimming left V 5 bases short and J 3 bases short, with 17 bases between. CDR3 sequence: CASSTRTASFYEQYF. CDR3 sequence (DNA): TGTGCCAGCAGTACAAGGACTGCCTCCTTCTACGAGCAGTACTTC.

The rearrangement uses TRBV10-2 and TRBJ1-5; 7 bases agree with TRBD1. The CDR3 has 15 amino acids. Germline V gene data show CDR1 as WSHSY and CDR2 as SAAADI. The V segment lost 2 bases and the J segment 6 bases; nucleotides outside the gene matches: 7. CDR3 DNA: TGCGCCAGCAGTGAGCCAGGGACAGCCGGTCAGCCCCAGCATTTT. Translation gives CASSEPGTAGQPQHF.

CDR3 amino acids: CASSPPGGDQPQHF. The CDR3, as DNA: TGTGCCAGTAGTCCTCCGGGGGGAGATCAGCCCCAGCATTTT. The chain couples TRBV19 to TRBJ1-5; the D gene is possibly TRBD1 (5 bases). With 5 bases removed from V and 5 bases from J, the gap between germline ends came to 13 bases. This CDR3 has 14 amino acids. The germline V gene encodes CDR1 LNHDA and CDR2 SQIVND (reference sequence).

V and J are TRBV19 and TRBJ2-2; 11 bases agree with TRBD2. With V trimmed by 3 bases and J by 6 bases, 6 bases remained unmatched. Germline CDR1 LNHDA, CDR2 SQIVND (reference sequence). There are 16 residues in the CDR3. In nucleotides, the CDR3 is TGTGCCAGTAGTATCAGGCTAGCGGGAGGTTCCGGGGAGCTGTTTTTT. Protein sequence: CASSIRLAGGSGELFF.

V and J are TRBV10-3 and TRBJ2-6; TRBD1 agrees at 7 bases. The V segment lost 2 bases and the J segment 0 bases; nucleotides outside the gene matches: 4. This CDR3 is 17 amino acids long. Germline V lookup: CDR1 ENHRY, CDR2 SYGVKD. The CDR3 nucleotides are TGTGCCATCAGTGAGAGACAGGGTCACTCTGGGGCCAACGTCCTGACTTTC. Its protein is CAISERQGHSGANVLTF.

The V gene is TRBV28, the J gene TRBJ2-1, with TRBD1 as a possible D gene (5 bases). V lost 5 bases and J 9 bases, leaving 11 bases between the germline ends. The CDR3 runs to 12 residues. CDR1 MDHEN and CDR2 SYDVKM come from the germline V gene. This chain's CDR3 is CASSRPGREQFF. The CDR3, as DNA: TGTGCCAGCAGTCGCCCAGGGCGTGAGCAGTTCTTC.